The 30 T cell receptor beta chains given below trace back to one sample, sequenced in a study of CD8+ T cells in alopecia areata. As to treatment: oral pan-JAK inhibitor, 5-10 mg twice daily. Investigators isolated RNA and reverse transcribed it into cDNA to act as the sequencing template. Profiled with immunoSEQ multiplex PCR; TCRdb holds only in-frame clones, not every one. Among 200,000 or so clones listed, about three fifths were seen once. The sample here was CD4+ T cells sorted from blood, taken at week 24, from a patient treated with tofacitinib. The receptor set was obtained from a human donor with alopecia areata.

The chain couples TRBV29-1 to TRBJ2-1; possibly TRBD2 for D (5 bases). The length of the CDR3 is 13 residues. Trimming took 8 bases from V and 13 from J, leaving 24 bases between them. Germline CDR1 SQVTM, CDR2 ANQGSEA. CDR3 sequence (DNA): TGCAGCTCCGAGACGGGGTCCGCTCAACCACAGTTCTTC. Its protein is CSSETGSAQPQFF.

The chain recombines TRBV7-2 with TRBJ2-5, with no clear D. Germline-derived CDR1 and CDR2 are SGHTA and FQGNSA. This CDR3 contains 15 residues. V shed 1 base and J shed 4 bases, with 13 bases lying between them. DNA of the CDR3: TGTGCCAGCAGCTTAGTCGGCGCGGATCGAGAGACCCAGTACTTC. This translates into CASSLVGADRETQYF.

This clone was detected only a few times. The chain combines TRBV13 with TRBJ2-7; D ambiguous. Germline lookup yields CDR1 PRHDT and CDR2 FYEKMQ (reference sequence). With 2 bases removed from V and 6 bases from J, the gap between germline ends came to 5 bases. This CDR3 region has 11 residues. The CDR3 nucleotides read TGTGCCAGCAGCTTACGACGCGAGCAGTACTTC. It codes for CASSLRREQYF.

The CDR3, as DNA: TGCGCCAGCAGCCGTACGTCGGACAGGCGCGAGCAGTACTTC. As protein: CASSRTSDRREQYF. The gene calls are TRBV4-1 and TRBJ2-7, with 7 bases matching TRBD1. CDR3 length: 14 amino acids. V was clipped by 4 bases and J by 6 bases; unmatched bases: 9. The V gene's germline CDR1 is MGHRA and CDR2 YSYEKL.

The V call is TRBV25-1, the J call TRBJ2-5; 7 bases are shared with TRBD2. Germline CDR1 reads MGHDK; CDR2 reads SYGVNS. The junction had 1 base not matched to a gene; V was cut back by 1 base and J by 2 bases. The CDR3 is 14 residues long. CDR3 protein: CASSEWEGQETQYF. CDR3 bases: TGTGCCAGCAGTGAATGGGAGGGGCAAGAGACCCAGTACTTC.

V is TRBV29-1 and J is TRBJ1-1, with 10 bases that match TRBD1. J lost 6 bases, V lost 4 bases, and 17 bases had no gene match. The CDR3 covers 17 residues. From germline, CDR1 is SQVTM and CDR2 ANQGSEA. The CDR3 coding sequence is TGCAGCGTTGTGTCCAGCCCGACAGGGGGCATGGTGGCTGAAGCTTTCTTT. It yields the protein CSVVSSPTGGMVAEAFF.

The chain combines TRBV4-3 with TRBJ1-2, with 8 positions matching TRBD1. The CDR3 contains 16 residues. Germline assignment: CDR1 LGHNA and CDR2 YSLEER. Losses at the gene ends were 6 bases for V and 2 bases for J; bases not matched to a gene: 11. CDR3 region: CASSYSRGPGNYGYTF. CDR3 in DNA: TGCGCCAGCAGTTATAGCAGGGGGCCGGGGAACTATGGCTACACCTTC.

This chain connects TRBV7-2 to TRBJ2-3, with a weak D call TRBD2 (7 bases). Between the trimmed V and J ends, which lost 2 bases and 5 bases, there was a span of 8 bases. Germline V gene data show CDR1 as SGHTA and CDR2 as FQGNSA. The CDR3 covers 13 residues. The CDR3 here is CASSLRGGDTQYF. In nucleotides, the CDR3 is TGTGCCAGCAGCTTAAGGGGGGGAGATACGCAGTATTTT.

The gene calls are TRBV4-1 and TRBJ1-4, with 9 bases fitting TRBD1. Germline trimming cut 8 bases from V and 5 bases from J; bases unmatched to any gene: 0. Germline CDR1 is MGHRA and CDR2 is YSYEKL. This CDR3 is 12 amino acids long. The CDR3 region is CASGTGNEKLFF. The CDR3 DNA sequence: TGCGCCAGCGGGACAGGGAATGAAAAACTGTTTTTT.

The V and J genes are TRBV5-6 and TRBJ1-5; no clear D. The CDR3 has 12 residues. Per the germline V gene, CDR1 is SGHDT and CDR2 is YYEEEE. The ends were cut back, 4 bases at V and 4 bases at J, with 6 bases in the middle. CDR3 amino acids: CASSVLNQPQHF. CDR3 bases: TGTGCCAGCAGCGTCCTTAATCAGCCCCAGCATTTT.

This clone occurred a few times. This chain connects TRBV2 to TRBJ1-1, with D hard to call. Trimming took off 8 bases at V and 5 bases at J, with 9 bases between the two ends. Germline V CDR1 and CDR2: SNHLY, FYNNEI. This CDR3 comprises 11 residues. This CDR3 reads CASGIGTEAFF. The CDR3 region has the DNA TGTGCCAGCGGGATAGGGACTGAAGCTTTCTTT.

The chain links TRBV11-2 to TRBJ1-2; D is perhaps TRBD1 (6 bases). Germline loops: CDR1 SGHAT, CDR2 FQNNGV. This CDR3 spans 14 amino acids. V lost 1 base and J lost 6, with 12 bases in between. The CDR3 is CASSLAGGSDGYTF. The CDR3 nucleotides read TGTGCCAGCAGCTTAGCCGGGGGCTCAGATGGCTACACCTTC.

This chain connects TRBV28 to TRBJ2-1; TRBD1 matches 8 bases. Germline CDR1 reads MDHEN; CDR2 reads SYDVKM. V lost 6 bases and J lost 3; bases outside the gene matches: 7. The CDR3 is 15 amino acids. The CDR3 DNA is TGTGCCAGCAGGCGTCAGGGGGCTGACTACAATGAGCAGTTCTTC. Its protein is CASRRQGADYNEQFF.

The rearrangement joins TRBV5-6 to TRBJ1-4, with D hard to call. CDR1 is SGHDT and CDR2 is YYEEEE in the germline V gene. Trimming stripped 3 bases from V and 5 bases from J, with 11 bases between. The CDR3 consists of 14 residues. The CDR3, as DNA: TGTGCCAGCAGCTCCGGAAAGACAAATGAAAAACTGTTTTTT. Its translation is CASSSGKTNEKLFF. Drawing the rest from reference TRBV5-6 and TRBJ1-4, the complete variable domain is DAGVTQSPTHLIKTRGQQVTLRCSPKSGHDTVSWYQQALGQGPQFIFQYYEEEERQRGNFPDRFSGHQFPNYSSELNVNALLLGDSALYLCASSSGKTNEKLFFGSGTQLSVL.

The V call is TRBV19, the J call TRBJ2-3, with D maybe TRBD2 (6 bases). CDR3 length: 13 residues. Germline CDR1 reads LNHDA; CDR2 reads SQIVND (reference sequence). Trimming took off 5 bases at V and 1 base at J, with 7 bases between the two ends. This CDR3 reads CASSPSGTDTQYF. The CDR3 bases are TGTGCCAGTAGTCCTAGCGGCACAGATACGCAGTATTTT.

This clone was counted only a few times. This rearrangement joins TRBV28 to TRBJ2-7, with a possible D match to TRBD2 (6 bases). Germline CDR1 reads MDHEN; CDR2 reads SYDVKM. The CDR3 totals 12 residues. The ends were cut back, 3 bases at V and 6 bases at J, with 9 bases in the middle. CDR3 bases: TGTGCCAGCAGTTTGGAGGGGTTCGAGCAGTACTTC. This translates into CASSLEGFEQYF.

The chain's CDR3 is CASSVGSASYNEQFF. Here the CDR3 DNA reads TGTGCCAGCAGCGTAGGCAGCGCGAGTTACAATGAGCAGTTCTTC. The V gene is TRBV9, the J gene TRBJ2-1; D not resolved. Germline CDR1 and CDR2: SGDLS and YYNGEE. V lost 0 bases, J lost 4 bases, and 11 bases lay in between. The CDR3 loop spans 15 amino acids. Full variable domain (outside the CDR3, taken from reference TRBV9 and TRBJ2-1): DSGVTQTPKHLITATGQRVTLRCSPRSGDLSVYWYQQSLDQGLQFLIQYYNGEERAKGNILERFSAQQFPDLHSELNLSSLELGDSALYFCASSVGSASYNEQFFGPGTRLTVL.

This clone was detected only a few times. The rearrangement uses TRBV27 and TRBJ2-3; the match to TRBD1 covers 7 bases. The CDR3 has 15 residues. CDR1 and CDR2 (germline): MNHEY, SMNVEV (reference sequence). V shed 6 bases, J shed 9 bases, and the junction held 15 bases outside the gene matches. CDR3 DNA sequence: TGTGCCAGCAGGGGCTGGGGACAGACCCACGACACGCAGTATTTT. It translates to CASRGWGQTHDTQYF.

This rearrangement joins TRBV19 to TRBJ1-2; D not certain. The CDR3 consists of 15 residues. CDR1 is LNHDA, CDR2 SQIVND, per germline (reference sequence). The V end lost 9 bases, the J end lost 7 bases, and 24 bases lay between the germline ends. This CDR3 is CASLTGHNSGSGYTF. Here the CDR3 DNA reads TGTGCCAGCCTCACGGGCCATAACTCCGGAAGTGGCTACACCTTC.

This clone came up a few times. The CDR3 nucleotides read TGTGCCAGCAGCACGAGGACTAGCGGGAGGGTCAGCTCCTACGAGCAGTACTTC. Encoded protein: CASSTRTSGRVSSYEQYF. This rearrangement joins TRBV21-1 to TRBJ2-7; TRBD2 reflects the table's D call only, with no check against the DNA. TRBV21-1 is deemed a pseudogene. The CDR3 has 18 amino acids.

As regards this clone: This sample includes further DNA sequences coding for the same CDR3. The rearrangement joins TRBV30 to TRBJ1-2; D is unresolved. V lost 0 bases and J lost 8, with 13 bases in between. Germline V gives CDR1 GTSNPN, CDR2 SVGIG (reference sequence). The CDR3 runs to 13 residues. The CDR3 coding sequence is TGTGCCTGGAGTGTACAAGGTCGTTGGGGCTACACCTTC. Translation: CAWSVQGRWGYTF.

This chain connects TRBV7-9 to TRBJ2-3; 10 bases map to TRBD1. CDR3 size: 16 residues. With 1 base clipped from V and 4 bases from J, the junction kept 5 bases outside the gene matches. The germline V gene encodes CDR1 SEHNR and CDR2 FQNEAQ (reference sequence). CDR3 amino acids: CASSLGDRGRSDTQYF. The DNA of the CDR3 is TGTGCCAGCAGCTTAGGTGACAGGGGGCGATCAGATACGCAGTATTTT.

This clone was found a few times. The genes are TRBV29-1 and TRBJ2-1, with D unresolved. V was cut by 7 bases and J by 1 base, with 14 bases left in between. The CDR3 covers 14 residues. CDR1 is SQVTM, CDR2 ANQGSEA, per germline. The CDR3 DNA sequence: TGCAGCGCCGTACTTAGTAGTTCCTACAATGAGCAGTTCTTC. This sequence encodes CSAVLSSSYNEQFF.

The chain has TRBV6-1 and TRBJ1-2; possible D gene TRBD1, 6 bases. The CDR3 is made up of 14 amino acids. The V gene lost 6 bases and the J gene lost 2 bases, with 13 bases spanning the gap. Germline V CDR1 and CDR2: MNHNS, SASEGT. The chain's CDR3 is CASRGTQINYGYTF. The CDR3 coding sequence is TGTGCCAGCAGGGGGACACAGATAAACTATGGCTACACCTTC.

Only a few counts were recorded for this clone. This chain joins TRBV29-1 and TRBJ2-2; D unresolved. Between the trimmed V and J ends, which lost 4 bases and 3 bases, there was a span of 6 bases. The germline gives CDR1 SQVTM, CDR2 ANQGSEA. This CDR3 has 12 amino acids. The CDR3 DNA reads as TGCAGCGTTGTACTGCACACCGGGGAGCTGTTTTTT. The encoded protein is CSVVLHTGELFF.

The chain joins TRBV9 to TRBJ2-5; no firm D call. CDR1 is SGDLS and CDR2 is YYNGEE in the germline V gene. V lost 2 bases and J 2 bases, leaving 10 bases between the germline ends. CDR3 length equals 14 residues. For the CDR3, the DNA is TGTGCCAGCAGCGTGACTGGTAGACAAGAGACCCAGTACTTC. Translating gives CASSVTGRQETQYF.

This clone was detected once. The chain is built from TRBV7-2 and TRBJ2-3; 9 positions agree with TRBD2. In germline, CDR1 is SGHTA, CDR2 FQGNSA. V lost 5 bases and J lost 0; bases outside the gene matches: 6. The CDR3 covers 16 residues. The CDR3, as DNA: TGTGCCAGCAGCCACCGACTAGCGGCTAGCACAGATACGCAGTATTTT. Protein: CASSHRLAASTDTQYF.

The chain employs TRBV29-1 and TRBJ2-7; 8 bases line up with TRBD2. The CDR3 is made up of 13 amino acids. Germline CDR1 and CDR2: SQVTM and ANQGSEA. Trimming cost V 6 bases and J 3 bases; bases outside gene matches: 7. The CDR3 bases are TGCAGCGTGGGGGGTCTAGCGGGCTACGAGCAGTACTTC. This codes for CSVGGLAGYEQYF.

In its sample, this clone was seen a few times. The V call is TRBV29-1, the J call TRBJ2-5; D may be TRBD2 (5 bases). Trimming removed 7 bases from V and 5 bases from J, with 14 bases in between. The CDR3 length is 12 residues. CDR1 and CDR2 from the germline V gene are SQVTM and ANQGSEA. The CDR3, as DNA: TGCAGCGAGGCAATCGGCGGGGAGACCCAGTACTTC. Amino acid sequence: CSEAIGGETQYF.

The chain combines TRBV5-1 with TRBJ2-7; 8 bases map to TRBD1. The CDR3 runs 14 residues. Germline CDR1 is SGHRS and CDR2 is YFSETQ. J was trimmed by 9 bases and V by 3 bases; bases with no gene match: 11. CDR3 DNA: TGCGCCAGCAGCTCACGGGACAGGTTAAGCGTGCAGTACTTC. Its translation: CASSSRDRLSVQYF.